This entry is about one T cell receptor beta chain. The antigen remains undetermined. The data derive from a study of cytomegalovirus exposure and HLA in healthy donors. Primers for the PCR totalled 60 Vbeta and 13 Jbeta. Libraries were prepared by immunoSEQ multiplex PCR; TCRdb keeps only in-frame clonotypes and omits some of them. Counted here are 100,000 to 140,000 clones, roughly 82% occurring once; the ten biggest clones make up about 2.5%. This CDR3 has 15 amino acids. With 2 bases removed from V and 6 bases from J, the gap between germline ends came to 17 bases. The germline gives CDR1 SGHDN, CDR2 FVKESK. Whole-study findings and limits: Presence/absence analyses supposed approximately even sequencing depth among donors.

Sequencing used PBMCs. The receptor was derived from a man younger than 45 in good health and CMV-seropositive. V gene TRBV14 combines with J gene TRBJ2-7; weak D call: TRBD2 (6 bases). The CDR3: CASSQMPGVSGEQYF. DNA for the CDR3: TGTGCCAGCAGCCAAATGCCGGGGGTGAGCGGCGAGCAGTACTTC.